This record covers a single T cell receptor beta chain. No antigen is known for it. A read error may produce the germline difference seen at one junction end. The data derive from a study of cytomegalovirus exposure and HLA in healthy donors. Whole-study findings and limits: Sequence variants that were highly shared formed a cluster that was likely a sequencing artifact.

From germline, CDR1 is SEHNR and CDR2 FQNEAQ (reference sequence). The CDR3 spans 16 residues. The study sampled nominally healthy donors, though unrecorded immune exposures were likely. PCR primers comprised 60 Vbeta and 13 Jbeta primers. Produced via immunoSEQ multiplex PCR; TCRdb's table is partial and in-frame only. This table has over 200,000 clones, 82% appearing once. This TCR was recovered from a middle-aged man in good health and CMV-seropositive. Sequenced material: PBMCs. The rearrangement joins TRBV7-9 to TRBJ2-7; 12 bases fit TRBD2. The chain's CDR3 is CSSSPRTSGAAYEQYF. In DNA form, the CDR3 reads TGTTCCAGCAGCCCGCGGACTAGCGGGGCCGCCTACGAGCAGTACTTC.